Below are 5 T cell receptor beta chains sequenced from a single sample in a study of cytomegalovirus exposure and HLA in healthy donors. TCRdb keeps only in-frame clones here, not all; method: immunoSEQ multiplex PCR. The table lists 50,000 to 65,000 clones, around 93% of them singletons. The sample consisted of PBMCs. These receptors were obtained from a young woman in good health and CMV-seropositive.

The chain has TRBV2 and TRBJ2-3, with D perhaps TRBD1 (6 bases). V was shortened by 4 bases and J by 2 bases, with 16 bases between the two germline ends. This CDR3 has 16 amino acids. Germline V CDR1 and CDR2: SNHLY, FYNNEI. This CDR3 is CASSGPGQGSTDTQYF. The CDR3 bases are TGTGCCAGCAGTGGCCCTGGGCAGGGGTCCACAGATACGCAGTATTTT.

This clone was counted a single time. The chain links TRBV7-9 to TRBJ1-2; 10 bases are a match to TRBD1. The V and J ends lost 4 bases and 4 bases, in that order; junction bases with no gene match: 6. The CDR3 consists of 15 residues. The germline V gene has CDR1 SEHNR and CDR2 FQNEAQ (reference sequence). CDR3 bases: TGTGCCAGCAGCTCCTGGGACAGGGGAGGCTATGGCTACACCTTC. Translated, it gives CASSSWDRGGYGYTF.

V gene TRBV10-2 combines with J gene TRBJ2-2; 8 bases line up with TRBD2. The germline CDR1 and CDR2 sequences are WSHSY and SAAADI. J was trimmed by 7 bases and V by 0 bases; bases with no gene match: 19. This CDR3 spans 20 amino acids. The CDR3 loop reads CASSESARGRQGGRIGELFF. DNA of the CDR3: TGCGCCAGCAGTGAGTCGGCCCGCGGGAGGCAGGGCGGAAGGATCGGGGAGCTGTTTTTT.

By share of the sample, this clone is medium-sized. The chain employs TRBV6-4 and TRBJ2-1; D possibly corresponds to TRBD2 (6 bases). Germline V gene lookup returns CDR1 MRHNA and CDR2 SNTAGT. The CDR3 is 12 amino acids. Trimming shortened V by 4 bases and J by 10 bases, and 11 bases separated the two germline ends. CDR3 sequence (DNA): TGTGCCAGCAGTGCCCTTGGGGGGGAGCAGTTCTTC. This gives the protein CASSALGGEQFF.

CDR3 nucleotides: TGTGCCAGCAGCTTTGACAGGGCTGACACCATATATTTT. This encodes CASSFDRADTIYF. The genes are TRBV7-2 and TRBJ1-3; TRBD1 agrees at 7 bases. The germline gives CDR1 SGHTA, CDR2 FQGNSA. There are 13 residues in the CDR3. Trimming took 3 bases from V and 8 from J; bases not matched to a gene: 4.